This T cell receptor beta chain appears in the sequencing data of a study of CD8 T cells in ankylosing spondylitis. At least ten counts were recorded for this clonotype. The target antigen is unknown. Using quantitative 5'-RACE with molecular barcodes, the authors made TCR beta libraries. One entry per CDR3 protein results from TCRdb running MiXCR on the 5' RACE reads. The sample consists of around 94,000 distinct CDR3 sequences, roughly 8.5% of them appearing once. General observations from the study: The study identified a TCR beta motif of seven or eight highly homologous variants that appeared characteristic of ankylosing spondylitis blood. The authors reported significant enrichment of disease-linked clones in matched ankylosing spondylitis synovial fluid. Prior work had noted some motif variants in reactive arthritis blood and synovial fluid.

CDR1 and CDR2 from the germline V gene are MDHEN and SYDVKM. The CDR3 runs 13 residues. V dropped 3 bases and J dropped 9 bases, with 13 bases sitting between them. This receptor was taken from a male donor with ankylosing spondylitis. Sequenced sample: blood, either unsorted or a sorted T cell fraction (not recorded which). The J gene is TRBJ2-3, the V gene TRBV28, with D uncertain. The CDR3 coding sequence is TGTGCCAGCAGTTTGTCGCGGATAGGAACGCAGTATTTT. Its translation is CASSLSRIGTQYF.